This entry is about one TCR beta chain. Its antigen is unknown. One base away there is no much larger clone; base qualities are not given. V is pruned by 3 bases and J by 8 bases, leaving 12 bases of the junction without a gene match. CDR1 and CDR2, looked up from the germline V gene, are LGHNA and YSLEER. The CDR3 holds 16 amino acids from the cysteine to the phenylalanine. Of the read, only the CDR3 DNA is kept; its 48 bases are in frame from base 1. Each collaborating institution followed its own protocols to collect whole blood in K2EDTA tubes. For TCRbeta analysis, collaborators shipped samples in one of three forms: frozen whole blood, isolated PBMCs, or DNA extracted from either of those sample types. The sample comes from a study of blood T cell repertoires in COVID-19 (dated by TCRdb to the early 2020s). Context from the whole study: Samples from collaborators originated in the United States, Italy and Spain and spanned both the acute and convalescent phases of COVID-19. The material from the prospective study consisted of cDNA or gDNA derived from T cells, B-cell-depleted T cells, or PBMCs. The dataset comprised deeply sampled blood TCRbeta repertoires from subjects exposed to, actively infected with, or recovered from COVID-19. The repertoires were made available in a free public database intended to serve as a resource for research on the immune response to SARS-CoV-2. The samples were drawn from the first 160 participants of the ongoing ImmuneRACE study and from under 1,500 subjects provided by 6 global collaborators. Nearly every sample came with metadata listing a de-identified subject ID, COVID-19 status, age in years and sex. Where HLA class I and class II types were available, the types were taken from metadata supplied by the sample provider, not from assay-based typing. Points the paper makes about the study in general: The amount of clinical and demographic metadata varied by source and participant and was provided uncurated.

TCRbeta CDR3 regions were amplified from genomic DNA using the immunoSEQ Assay, a bias-controlled multiplex PCR. Processing in the source paper ran as follows. Within the assay, amplification of reference gene primers was used to estimate how many nucleated cells each sample contained. Sequence reads were collapsed and filtered to measure the absolute abundance of every unique TCRbeta CDR3 rearrangement. Productive Simpson clonality was computed per sample as the square root of Simpson's diversity index over productive rearrangements. TCRdb stores this immuneACCESS table with in-frame sequences only. Part of the clones is absent; in the studies checked, under half of the shortfall reflects unresolved V genes, and no reason is known for the rest. V and J calls plus clone size are reproduced from that table; the DNA served to infer D and trimming. Across this sample there are roughly 110,000 clones, with approximately 90% seen only once. Less than 1.5% of the sample comes from the top ten.

The TCR originated in a woman in her twenties or thirties with acute or convalescent COVID-19. Sequencing was carried out using peripheral blood. The rearranged chain carries TRBV4-3 and TRBJ1-4; 7 bases in the junction line up with TRBD1. The CDR3 here reads CASSQDTGTAAEKLFF. Here is the DNA: TGCGCCAGCAGCCAGGACACCGGGACAGCCGCGGAAAAACTGTTTTTT.